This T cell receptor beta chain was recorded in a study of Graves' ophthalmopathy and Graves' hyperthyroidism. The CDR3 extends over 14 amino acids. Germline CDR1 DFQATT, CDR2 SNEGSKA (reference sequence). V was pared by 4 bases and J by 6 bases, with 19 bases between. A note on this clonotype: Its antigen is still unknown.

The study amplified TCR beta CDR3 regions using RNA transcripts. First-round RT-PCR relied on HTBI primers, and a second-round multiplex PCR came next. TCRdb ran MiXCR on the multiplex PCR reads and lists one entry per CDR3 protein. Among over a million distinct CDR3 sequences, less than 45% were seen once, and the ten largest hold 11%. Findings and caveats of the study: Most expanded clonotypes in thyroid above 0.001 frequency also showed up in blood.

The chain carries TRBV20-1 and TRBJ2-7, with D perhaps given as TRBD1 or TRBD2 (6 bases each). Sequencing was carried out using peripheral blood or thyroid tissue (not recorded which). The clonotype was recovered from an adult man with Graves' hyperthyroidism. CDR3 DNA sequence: TGCAGTGCTACCCAGGACGTGCCGGGGGCCGAGCAGTACTTC. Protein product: CSATQDVPGAEQYF.